A single sample is the source of the 30 T cell receptor beta chains below, sequenced in a study of shared clonotypes between healthy human individuals. Clones were read by immunoSEQ multiplex PCR, and TCRdb kept only the in-frame ones, dropping some. This sample carries over a million clones, roughly 96% of them seen once, and the ten largest clones take roughly 1.2%. The specimen sequenced was naive CD4+ T cells sorted from blood. As for subset: CD45RA+ positively selected. The receptors come from a man aged 25 to 45 in good health.

The V and J genes are TRBV18 and TRBJ2-7; D possibly corresponds to TRBD2 (5 bases). Trimming pared 1 base from V and 5 bases from J, leaving 12 bases between. Germline loops: CDR1 KGHSH, CDR2 LQKENI. The CDR3 is 14 amino acids. The CDR3: CASSPLSGINEQYF. CDR3 in DNA: TGTGCCAGCTCACCACTATCCGGGATCAACGAGCAGTACTTC.

This clone was counted only a few times. Different DNA sequences within this sample yield the same CDR3. V gene TRBV7-2 combines with J gene TRBJ1-5; 7 bases are a match to TRBD1. Germline V gene sequence: CDR1 SGHTA, CDR2 FQGNSA. The V and J ends lost 4 bases and 7 bases, in that order; junction bases with no gene match: 7. The CDR3 consists of 14 residues. The CDR3 sequence: CASSSGQSRQPQHF. The CDR3 DNA reads as TGTGCCAGCAGCTCGGGACAGTCAAGACAGCCCCAGCATTTT.

The chain is built from TRBV7-9 and TRBJ2-5; D gene uncertain. Germline-derived CDR1 and CDR2 are SEHNR and FQNEAQ (reference sequence). The CDR3 totals 11 residues. V gave up 6 bases and J gave up 3 bases, with 5 bases separating them. CDR3 in DNA: TGTGCCAGCAGTCGAAAAGAGACCCAGTACTTC. As protein: CASSRKETQYF.

This chain uses TRBV29-1 with TRBJ1-2; 10 nucleotides align to TRBD1. After removal of 5 bases from V and 4 bases from J, the junction contained 19 bases not matched to a gene. Germline CDR1 reads SQVTM; CDR2 reads ANQGSEA. This CDR3 contains 18 residues. The CDR3 DNA sequence: TGCAGCGTTTTATTTGCCCCCTCGGCGGGACAGGGGCTCTATGGCTACACCTTC. Translation gives CSVLFAPSAGQGLYGYTF.

The sample holds a few counts of this clone. Other DNA sequences in this specimen translate into the identical CDR3. The V and J genes are TRBV5-1 and TRBJ1-1, with D uncertain. The ends were cut back, 0 bases at V and 1 base at J, with 4 bases in the middle. CDR1 SGHRS and CDR2 YFSETQ come from the germline V gene. CDR3 size: 13 residues. The CDR3 region is CASSLGWNTEAFF. In DNA form, the CDR3 reads TGCGCCAGCAGCTTGGGGTGGAACACTGAAGCTTTCTTT.

The V gene is TRBV2, the J gene TRBJ2-5, with 10 bases fitting TRBD1. Germline V CDR1 and CDR2: SNHLY, FYNNEI. The CDR3 has 15 residues. The V and J ends lost 5 bases and 3 bases, in that order; junction bases with no gene match: 6. CDR3 amino acids: CASSRDRGLEETQYF. The CDR3 DNA reads TGTGCCAGCAGTCGAGACAGGGGGCTGGAAGAGACCCAGTACTTC. The full variable domain, in which reference TRBV2 and TRBJ2-5 provide the parts outside the CDR3, is EPEVTQTPSHQVTQMGQEVILRCVPISNHLYFYWYRQILGQKVEFLVSFYNNEISEKSEIFDDQFSVERPDGSNFTLKIRSTKLEDSAMYFCASSRDRGLEETQYFGPGTRLLVL.

The chain links TRBV19 to TRBJ1-5; no firm D call. The CDR3 consists of 16 residues. Trimming cost V 3 bases and J 6 bases, with 18 bases left between them. Germline V gene lookup returns CDR1 LNHDA and CDR2 SQIVND (reference sequence). The CDR3 protein is CASSIYKGIISQPQHF. DNA for the CDR3: TGTGCCAGTAGTATTTATAAGGGCATTATCAGTCAGCCCCAGCATTTT.

This sequence joins TRBV5-1 and TRBJ2-7; D might be TRBD2 (5 bases). Per germline, CDR1 SGHRS and CDR2 YFSETQ. Trimming took 2 bases from V and 0 from J, leaving 9 bases between them. This CDR3 comprises 14 residues. DNA for the CDR3: TGCGCCAGCAGCTTCGGACTGAGCTCCTACGAGCAGTACTTC. This translates into CASSFGLSSYEQYF.

This clone was recorded only once. The chain combines TRBV6-6 with TRBJ2-2, with 9 bases identical to TRBD1. CDR3 length: 14 residues. The trim removed 2 bases at V and 13 bases at J, leaving 8 bases unmatched. Germline V gene data show CDR1 as MNHNY and CDR2 as SVGAGI (reference sequence). The CDR3 bases are TGTGCCAGCAGTTACCCTCCGGGACAGGGAGGGCTGTTTTTT. Translating gives CASSYPPGQGGLFF.

This clone was found once. This chain joins TRBV15 and TRBJ2-2, with a weak D call TRBD1 (6 bases). This CDR3 has 16 residues. The V gene's germline CDR1 is LNHNV and CDR2 YYDKDF (reference sequence). The germline V and J ends were trimmed by 1 base and 0 bases, with 9 bases remaining between them. The CDR3: CATSRGGQPNTGELFF. CDR3 bases: TGTGCCACCAGCAGAGGGGGACAACCGAACACCGGGGAGCTGTTTTTT. The full variable domain, in which reference TRBV15 and TRBJ2-2 provide the parts outside the CDR3, is DAMVIQNPRYQVTQFGKPVTLSCSQTLNHNVMYWYQQKSSQAPKLLFHYYDKDFNNEADTPDNFQSRRPNTSFCFLDIRSPGLGDTAMYLCATSRGGQPNTGELFFGEGSRLTVL.

Regarding this clone: Other nucleotide sequences from this sample produce the same CDR3. V is TRBV18 and J is TRBJ2-7; 10 bases line up with TRBD2. The V gene's germline CDR1 is KGHSH and CDR2 LQKENI. V lost 2 bases and J lost 6; bases outside the gene matches: 7. The CDR3 has 15 residues. The DNA of the CDR3 is TGTGCCAGCTCACCATCCGGCCTAGCGGGAGTCGAGCAGTACTTC. Translated, it gives CASSPSGLAGVEQYF.

The J gene is TRBJ2-7, the V gene TRBV10-3; 8 bases are shared with TRBD1. Germline assignment: CDR1 ENHRY and CDR2 SYGVKD. V lost 1 base, J lost 7 bases, and 9 bases stayed unmatched. This CDR3 region has 15 residues. This CDR3 reads CAISELGQAKGEQYF. CDR3 DNA sequence: TGTGCCATCAGTGAGTTGGGACAGGCGAAGGGGGAGCAGTACTTC.

This CDR3 reads CASRGLAVYNEQFF. In DNA form, the CDR3 reads TGCGCCAGCAGAGGTCTAGCGGTCTACAATGAGCAGTTCTTC. The chain has TRBV5-1 and TRBJ2-1, with 7 bases aligning to TRBD2. The V and J ends lost 5 bases and 3 bases, in that order; junction bases with no gene match: 5. The CDR3 extends over 14 amino acids. Germline V gene lookup returns CDR1 SGHRS and CDR2 YFSETQ.

The rearrangement links TRBV11-2 to TRBJ2-7; perhaps TRBD1 as D (5 bases). The CDR3 is made up of 17 amino acids. The germline V gene has CDR1 SGHAT and CDR2 FQNNGV. V lost 0 bases, J lost 0 bases, and 15 bases lay in between. The CDR3 region has the DNA TGTGCCAGCAGCTTAGATCAGGGTTGGGGCGGCTCCTACGAGCAGTACTTC. It yields the protein CASSLDQGWGGSYEQYF.

This chain uses TRBV19 with TRBJ1-5; D unclear. The germline V and J ends were trimmed by 3 bases and 5 bases, with 17 bases remaining between them. This CDR3 spans 16 amino acids. Per the germline V gene, CDR1 is LNHDA and CDR2 is SQIVND (reference sequence). The CDR3 loop is CASSIIPGGHYQPQHF. CDR3 in DNA: TGTGCCAGTAGTATCATTCCTGGCGGGCATTATCAGCCCCAGCATTTT.

V gene TRBV4-1 combines with J gene TRBJ2-2; 9 positions agree with TRBD1. In germline, CDR1 is MGHRA, CDR2 YSYEKL. Unmatched junction bases numbered 7, after V lost 5 bases and J lost 3 bases. The CDR3 covers 16 residues. The CDR3 coding sequence is TGCGCCAGCAGCAGGGGACAGGGCTTGGACACCGGGGAGCTGTTTTTT. Translating gives CASSRGQGLDTGELFF.

This chain connects TRBV5-1 to TRBJ2-2, with 8 positions matching TRBD2. The CDR3 has 16 amino acids. V gave up 0 bases and J gave up 3 bases; unmatched junction bases: 4. Germline V gives CDR1 SGHRS, CDR2 YFSETQ. The CDR3 DNA reads as TGCGCCAGCAGCTTGGACGGGACTAGAGACACCGGGGAGCTGTTTTTT. Its translation: CASSLDGTRDTGELFF.

The chain carries TRBV7-3 and TRBJ2-5, with 11 nucleotides matching TRBD2. CDR3 size: 16 residues. Per the germline V gene, CDR1 is SGHTA and CDR2 is FQGTGA. The V segment lost 2 bases and the J segment 3 bases; nucleotides outside the gene matches: 5. The CDR3, as DNA: TGTGCCAGCAGCTTAGGCACACTAGCGGGAGAAGAGACCCAGTACTTC. This sequence encodes CASSLGTLAGEETQYF.

V gene TRBV5-4 combines with J gene TRBJ2-3, with D unresolved. The length of the CDR3 is 14 residues. Germline-derived CDR1 and CDR2 are SGHNT and YYREEE (reference sequence). Trimming left V 9 bases short and J 6 bases short, with 20 bases between. The CDR3 nucleotides are TGTGCCACGAACTCCCGGAACCAGCCCGATACGCAGTATTTT. Its translation is CATNSRNQPDTQYF.

The chain employs TRBV4-1 and TRBJ1-1; D is perhaps TRBD1 (5 bases). V was trimmed by 6 bases and J by 0 bases, leaving 14 bases between them. Looked up from germline, CDR1 is MGHRA and CDR2 is YSYEKL. The CDR3 consists of 15 residues. The CDR3 nucleotides are TGCGCCAGCAGTCCAGGGTCTGTCATGAACACTGAAGCTTTCTTT. Protein product: CASSPGSVMNTEAFF.

This clone came up once. This chain uses TRBV5-1 with TRBJ2-7, with unresolved D. The V gene lost 0 bases and the J gene lost 3 bases, with 7 bases spanning the gap. The CDR3 runs 13 residues. Germline CDR1 and CDR2: SGHRS and YFSETQ. CDR3 residues: CASSLDWGYEQYF. The CDR3 bases are TGCGCCAGCAGCTTGGACTGGGGCTACGAGCAGTACTTC.

V is TRBV7-9 and J is TRBJ1-5; TRBD1 matches 11 bases. The CDR3 consists of 17 residues. Trimming removed 2 bases from V and 3 bases from J; junction bases left unmatched: 6. Germline V gene data show CDR1 as SEHNR and CDR2 as FQNEAQ (reference sequence). The CDR3 spells CASSLRRTGGINQPQHF. CDR3 nucleotides: TGTGCCAGCAGCTTACGTCGGACAGGGGGCATCAATCAGCCCCAGCATTTT.

The chain couples TRBV10-1 to TRBJ2-2; 7 positions match TRBD1. The CDR3 spans 14 residues. Germline V CDR1 and CDR2: WNHNN, SYGVQD (reference sequence). Trimming removed 8 bases from V and 0 bases from J; junction bases left unmatched: 3. CDR3 nucleotide sequence: TGCGCCAGCCGACAGGGTACGAACACCGGGGAGCTGTTTTTT. Amino acids: CASRQGTNTGELFF.

This chain uses TRBV7-8 with TRBJ2-1; 11 bases map to TRBD1. Germline-derived CDR1 and CDR2 are SGHVS and FQNEAQ. CDR3 length: 15 amino acids. With V trimmed by 5 bases and J by 3 bases, 3 bases remained unmatched. CDR3 in amino acids: CASSAGTGGYNEQFF. The CDR3 DNA is TGTGCCAGCAGCGCCGGGACAGGGGGCTACAATGAGCAGTTCTTC.

V is TRBV28 and J is TRBJ1-2, with 7 nucleotides matching TRBD1. V shed 4 bases and J 13 bases; nucleotides not matched to a gene: 9. This CDR3 has 12 residues. Germline-derived CDR1 and CDR2 are MDHEN and SYDVKM. CDR3 nucleotides: TGTGCCAGCAGTTCCCCCCAGGGGGTTTGCACCTTC. Protein sequence: CASSSPQGVCTF.

The V call is TRBV2, the J call TRBJ2-2; D may be TRBD2 (6 bases). Germline V gene sequence: CDR1 SNHLY, CDR2 FYNNEI. The V and J ends lost 2 bases and 3 bases respectively, with 7 bases between them. This CDR3 has 14 amino acids. CDR3 amino acids: CASSEWRDTGELFF. The CDR3 DNA reads TGTGCCAGCAGTGAATGGAGGGACACCGGGGAGCTGTTTTTT.

The chain couples TRBV11-3 to TRBJ2-1; 7 bases are a match to TRBD2. The germline gives CDR1 SGHNT, CDR2 YENEEA. V was clipped by 1 base and J by 9 bases; unmatched bases: 3. The CDR3 is 13 amino acids. The CDR3 DNA follows: TGTGCCAGCAGCTTAGGGACTAGAGGTGAGCAGTTCTTC. Protein sequence: CASSLGTRGEQFF.

In this sample, this clone turned up once. The chain uses TRBV6-6 and TRBJ2-1; 10 bases align to TRBD2. This CDR3 comprises 15 residues. V trimming: 7 bases; J trimming: 11 bases; junction bases outside the gene matches: 14. Germline CDR1 and CDR2: MNHNY and SVGAGI (reference sequence). CDR3 coding DNA: TGTGCCAGCACCACCCTATTGCTAGCGGGAGACCAGCAGTTCTTC. Its protein product is CASTTLLLAGDQQFF.

This clone was recorded once. The chain carries TRBV27 and TRBJ2-2; D unclear. The CDR3 covers 13 residues. V was cut by 0 bases and J by 7 bases, with 6 bases left in between. The germline V gene has CDR1 MNHEY and CDR2 SMNVEV (reference sequence). CDR3: CASSLSEFGELFF. CDR3 nucleotide sequence: TGTGCCAGCAGTTTATCCGAGTTCGGGGAGCTGTTTTTT.

The gene calls are TRBV6-6 and TRBJ1-5; a weak D match, TRBD1 (6 bases). Per the germline V gene, CDR1 is MNHNY and CDR2 is SVGAGI (reference sequence). Between the trimmed V and J ends, which lost 6 bases and 6 bases, there was a span of 18 bases. The CDR3 loop spans 15 amino acids. The CDR3 reads CASRSQGGASQPQHF. CDR3 nucleotide sequence: TGTGCCAGCAGGTCACAGGGAGGAGCAAGTCAGCCCCAGCATTTT.